This paragraph covers one TCR beta chain sequence. Its antigen is not known. The source of the sample is a study of shared clonotypes between healthy human individuals. This CDR3 is built from 11 residues. From germline, CDR1 is SGHTA and CDR2 FQGNSA. Trimming took 5 bases from V and 5 from J, leaving 6 bases between them. For each subset, genomic DNA was distributed in equal portions over several immunoSEQ plates. Only in-frame clones appear in the TCRdb table, and some are missing; sequencing was by immunoSEQ multiplex PCR. The sample contains 900,000 to 1,200,000 clones, 78% of which appear only once. General observations from the study: Non-shared clonotypes displayed generation probabilities falling below those of clonotypes present in all four donors.

The TCR comes from a man younger than 35 in good health. Some clones in this sample may be carry-over from other donors' samples. Sequencing was performed on memory CD4+ T cells from PBMCs. Subset in this sample: CD45RA-negative fraction. The chain links TRBV7-2 to TRBJ2-5; D is uncertain. CDR3 region: CASSHGETQYF. The CDR3 DNA follows: TGTGCCAGCAGCCACGGGGAGACCCAGTACTTC.